These T cell receptor beta chains were read from a single sample in a study of T cell repertoires in cytomegalovirus infection. TCRdb reprocessed the reads via MiXCR and lists one record per CDR3 protein. The sample lists about 260,000 distinct CDR3 sequences, approximately 9.2% occurring once. Sequencing was done on a sample of PBMCs. The origin of the receptors is a human donor in good health (CMV status not recorded). Some clones in this sample may be carry-over from other donors' samples. Both conserved end residues are part of each CDR3. Fields, in order: D gene, clone size, V gene, J gene, CDR3 protein, CDR3 DNA. A D gene is named only where the DNA matches it firmly. Clone size is given for some rows only: seen once, a few or many times, or a class if the clone is expanded.

>TRBD1|-|TRBV5-5|TRBJ1-5
CASSFMGTDSNQPQHF
TGTGCCAGCAGCTTCATGGGGACAGATAGCAATCAGCCCCAGCATTTT
>TRBD1|many|TRBV28|TRBJ1-2
CASQTGVRGYTF
TGTGCCAGCCAAACAGGGGTCCGGGGCTACACCTTC
>TRBD1|many|TRBV9|TRBJ2-7
CASSPLGTGVEQYF
TGTGCCAGCAGCCCTTTAGGGACAGGGGTCGAGCAGTACTTC
>-|many|TRBV20-1|TRBJ1-5
CSASVRGRSNQPQHF
TGCAGTGCTAGTGTCAGGGGTCGGAGCAATCAGCCCCAGCATTTT
>TRBD1|few|TRBV11-2|TRBJ2-2
CASSSRQGARVTGELFF
TGTGCCAGCAGTTCTAGACAGGGGGCCCGTGTGACCGGGGAGCTGTTTTTT
>-|many|TRBV12-3/TRBV12-4|TRBJ1-5
CASSPLAISNQPQHF
TGTGCCAGCAGCCCCCTGGCGATTAGCAATCAGCCCCAGCATTTT
>-|once|TRBV28|TRBJ2-7
CASTGLSSEQYF
TGTGCCAGCACAGGTCTATCGAGTGAGCAGTACTTC
>-|-|TRBV11-3|TRBJ2-4
CASSEQGLPLNIQYF
TGTGCCAGCAGCGAACAGGGACTACCCTTAAACATTCAGTACTTC
>TRBD1|many|TRBV6-2/TRBV6-3|TRBJ1-5
CASSYSIGTGSNQPQHF
TGTGCCAGCAGTTACTCAATCGGGACAGGGAGCAATCAGCCCCAGCATTTT
>-|many|TRBV11-2|TRBJ1-1
CASSSTQGFMNTEAFF
TGTGCCAGCAGTTCCACTCAGGGATTCATGAACACTGAAGCTTTCTTT
>-|many|TRBV5-1|TRBJ1-4
CASRDEREKLFF
TGCGCCAGCAGAGACGAACGTGAAAAACTGTTTTTT
>TRBD1|many|TRBV19|TRBJ1-5
CASHRDRGNQPQHF
TGTGCCAGTCACCGGGACAGGGGCAATCAGCCCCAGCATTTT
>-|many|TRBV11-2|TRBJ2-1
CASSLWPEAGQETNEQFF
TGTGCCAGCAGCTTATGGCCGGAGGCGGGACAAGAAACTAATGAGCAGTTCTTC
>-|many|TRBV7-2|TRBJ2-7
CASSSRLKIYEQYF
TGTGCCAGCAGCTCCAGGCTCAAAATCTACGAGCAGTACTTC
>TRBD1|many|TRBV11-2|TRBJ2-4
CASSLRPPGQGATLAKNIQYF
TGTGCCAGCAGCTTACGACCGCCGGGACAGGGGGCCACTTTAGCCAAAAACATTCAGTACTTC
>-|many|TRBV7-6|TRBJ1-3
CASSLAHGGNTIYF
TGTGCCAGCAGCTTAGCGCACGGGGGAAACACCATATATTTT
>-|many|TRBV10-3|TRBJ1-3
CANRAGPSGNTIYF
TGTGCCAACCGGGCCGGCCCCTCTGGAAACACCATATATTTT
>TRBD2|few|TRBV20-1|TRBJ2-1
CSVGTSGRAYEQFF
TGCAGTGTTGGGACTAGCGGGAGGGCTTATGAGCAGTTCTTC
>-|many|TRBV12-3/TRBV12-4|TRBJ2-2
CASTPAGSGELFF
TGTGCCAGCACACCAGCAGGGTCCGGGGAGCTGTTTTTT
>TRBD1|many|TRBV6-5|TRBJ2-5
CASSAYWDRAQETQYF
TGTGCCAGCAGTGCCTACTGGGACAGGGCACAAGAGACCCAGTACTTC
>TRBD1|-|TRBV20-1|TRBJ1-5
CSAEDRTKGPQHF
TGCAGTGCTGAGGACAGGACCAAAGGGCCCCAGCATTTT
>-|few|TRBV9|TRBJ1-1
CASSGGSTEAFF
TGTGCCAGCAGCGGGGGAAGCACTGAAGCTTTCTTT
>-|many|TRBV7-2|TRBJ1-2
CASRVWDNLGYTF
TGTGCCAGCAGGGTTTGGGACAACCTTGGCTACACCTTC
>-|few|TRBV4-3|TRBJ2-4
CASSPQVKLAKNIQYF
TGCGCCAGCAGCCCACAGGTTAAGCTAGCCAAAAACATTCAGTACTTC